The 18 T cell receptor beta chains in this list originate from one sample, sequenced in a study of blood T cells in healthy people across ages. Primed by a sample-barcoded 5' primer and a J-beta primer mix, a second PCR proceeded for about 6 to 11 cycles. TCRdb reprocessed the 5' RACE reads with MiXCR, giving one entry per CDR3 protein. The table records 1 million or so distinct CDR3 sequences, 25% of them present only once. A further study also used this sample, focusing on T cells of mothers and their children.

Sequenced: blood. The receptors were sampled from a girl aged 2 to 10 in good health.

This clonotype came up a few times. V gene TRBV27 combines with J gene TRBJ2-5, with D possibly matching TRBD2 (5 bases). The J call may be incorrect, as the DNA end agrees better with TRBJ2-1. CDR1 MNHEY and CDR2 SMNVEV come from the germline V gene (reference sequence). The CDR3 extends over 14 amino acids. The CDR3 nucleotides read TGTGCCAGCAGTGCCGTCCTCGGCTCGGGGGAGCAGTTCTTC. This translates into CASSAVLGSGEQFF.

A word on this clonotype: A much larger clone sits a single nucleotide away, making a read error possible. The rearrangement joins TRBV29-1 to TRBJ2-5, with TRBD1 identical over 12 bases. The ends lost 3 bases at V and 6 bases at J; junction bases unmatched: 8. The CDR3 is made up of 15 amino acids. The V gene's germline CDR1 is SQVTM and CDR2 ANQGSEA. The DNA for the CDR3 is TGCAGCGTTGATGGGGGGACAGGGGGCTTGCAGACCCAGTACTTC. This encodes CSVDGGTGGLQTQYF.

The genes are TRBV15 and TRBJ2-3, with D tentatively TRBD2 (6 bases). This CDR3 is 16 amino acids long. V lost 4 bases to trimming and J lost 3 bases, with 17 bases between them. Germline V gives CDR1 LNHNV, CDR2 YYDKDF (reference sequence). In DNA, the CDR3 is TGTGCCACCAGCACCGGGGGTGGCAGGGTAACAGATACGCAGTATTTT. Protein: CATSTGGGRVTDTQYF.

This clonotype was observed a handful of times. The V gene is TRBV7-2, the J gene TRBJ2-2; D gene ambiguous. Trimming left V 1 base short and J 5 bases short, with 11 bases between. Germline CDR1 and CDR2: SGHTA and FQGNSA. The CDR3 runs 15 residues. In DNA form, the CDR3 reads TGTGCCAGCAGCTTAGTATCGGCCGTTACCGGGGAGCTGTTTTTT. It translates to CASSLVSAVTGELFF.

CDR3 loop: CSARVREQGITGELFF. The CDR3 nucleotides read TGCAGTGCTAGAGTTCGAGAACAGGGAATCACCGGGGAGCTGTTTTTT. This chain joins TRBV20-1 and TRBJ2-2, with a weak D call TRBD1 (6 bases). V lost 1 base, J lost 4 bases, and 16 bases lay in between. In germline, CDR1 is DFQATT, CDR2 SNEGSKA (reference sequence). CDR3 length: 16 amino acids.

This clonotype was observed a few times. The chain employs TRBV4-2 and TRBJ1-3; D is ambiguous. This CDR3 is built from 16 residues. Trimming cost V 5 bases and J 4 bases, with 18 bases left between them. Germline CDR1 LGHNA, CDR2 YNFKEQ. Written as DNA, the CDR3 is TGTGCCAGCAGCTTGGAGGACCGTCGCCCAGGAAACACCATATATTTT. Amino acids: CASSLEDRRPGNTIYF.

CDR3 sequence: CASSPWNRGEQYF. The CDR3 nucleotides read TGTGCCAGCAGCCCGTGGAACCGAGGGGAGCAGTACTTC. The chain combines TRBV3-1 with TRBJ2-7; perhaps TRBD2 as D (5 bases). The V and J ends lost 4 bases and 7 bases respectively, with 14 bases between them. Germline V gene sequence: CDR1 LGHDT, CDR2 YNNKEL (reference sequence). The length of the CDR3 is 13 residues.

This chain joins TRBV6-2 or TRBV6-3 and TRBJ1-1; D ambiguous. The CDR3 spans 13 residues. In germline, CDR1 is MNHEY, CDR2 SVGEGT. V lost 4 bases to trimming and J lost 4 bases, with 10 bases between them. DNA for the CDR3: TGTGCCAGCAGTTCAGAGACGTTCACTGAAGCTTTCTTT. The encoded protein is CASSSETFTEAFF.

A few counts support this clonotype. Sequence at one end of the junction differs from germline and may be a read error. The CDR3 loop is CASSDGRGGNQPQHF. CDR3 in DNA: TGCGCCAGCAGCGATGGCAGGGGCGGCAACCAGCCCCAGCATTTT. The chain has TRBV5-1 and TRBJ1-5; TRBD1 might be the D (6 bases). The CDR3 has 15 residues. Germline CDR1 and CDR2: SGHRS and YFSETQ. Full variable domain (remainder filled in from reference TRBV5-1 and TRBJ1-5): KAGVTQTPRYLIKTRGQQVTLSCSPISGHRSVSWYQQTPGQGLQFLFEYFSETQRNKGNFPGRFSGRQFSNSRSEMNVSTLELGDSALYLCASSDGRGGNQPQHFGDGTRLSIL.

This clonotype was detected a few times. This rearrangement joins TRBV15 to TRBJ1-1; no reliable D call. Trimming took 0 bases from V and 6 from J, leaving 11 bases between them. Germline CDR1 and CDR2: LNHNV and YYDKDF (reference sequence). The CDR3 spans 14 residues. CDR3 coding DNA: TGTGCCACCAGCAGAGATCGGGCGGAGCCTGAAGCTTTCTTT. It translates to CATSRDRAEPEAFF. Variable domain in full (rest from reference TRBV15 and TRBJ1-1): DAMVIQNPRYQVTQFGKPVTLSCSQTLNHNVMYWYQQKSSQAPKLLFHYYDKDFNNEADTPDNFQSRRPNTSFCFLDIRSPGLGDTAMYLCATSRDRAEPEAFFGQGTRLTVV.

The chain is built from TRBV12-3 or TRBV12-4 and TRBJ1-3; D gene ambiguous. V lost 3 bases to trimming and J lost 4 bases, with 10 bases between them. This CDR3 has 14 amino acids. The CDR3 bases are TGTGCCAGCAGTTTTCTATCATCCGGAAACACCATATATTTT. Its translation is CASSFLSSGNTIYF.

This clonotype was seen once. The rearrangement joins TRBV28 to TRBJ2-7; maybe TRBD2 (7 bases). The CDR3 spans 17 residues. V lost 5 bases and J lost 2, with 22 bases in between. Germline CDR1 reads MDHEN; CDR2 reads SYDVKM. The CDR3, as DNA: TGTGCCAGCAGTCCCCTCCTTAGGGAGGGGGGCGCCTACGAGCAGTACTTC. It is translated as CASSPLLREGGAYEQYF.

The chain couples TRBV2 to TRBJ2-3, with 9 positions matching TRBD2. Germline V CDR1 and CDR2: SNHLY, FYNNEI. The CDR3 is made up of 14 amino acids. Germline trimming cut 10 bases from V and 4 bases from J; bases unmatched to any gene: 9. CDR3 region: CATLSGRVADTQYF. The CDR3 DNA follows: TGTGCCACCCTTAGCGGGAGAGTCGCAGATACGCAGTATTTT.

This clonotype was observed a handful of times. Here the CDR3 reads CASSPTLVLSGNTIYF. Here the CDR3 DNA reads TGTGCCAGCAGCCCGACACTGGTGCTCTCTGGAAACACCATATATTTT. V usage is TRBV7-9 and J usage is TRBJ1-3, with D hard to call. The CDR3 extends over 16 amino acids. The germline V and J ends were trimmed by 5 bases and 0 bases, with 14 bases remaining between them. Germline V gene lookup returns CDR1 SEHNR and CDR2 FQNEAQ (reference sequence).

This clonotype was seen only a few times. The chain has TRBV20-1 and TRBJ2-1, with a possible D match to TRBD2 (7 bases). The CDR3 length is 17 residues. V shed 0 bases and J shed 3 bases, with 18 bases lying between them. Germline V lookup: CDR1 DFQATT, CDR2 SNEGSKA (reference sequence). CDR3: CSAREKGGRGHYNEQFF. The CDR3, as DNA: TGCAGTGCTAGAGAAAAGGGGGGGCGGGGGCACTACAATGAGCAGTTCTTC.

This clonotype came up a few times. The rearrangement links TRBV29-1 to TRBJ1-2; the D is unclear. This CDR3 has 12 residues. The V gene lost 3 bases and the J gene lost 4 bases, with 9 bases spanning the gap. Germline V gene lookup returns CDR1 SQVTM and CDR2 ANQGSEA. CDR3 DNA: TGCAGCGTTGAGGACCGAAGCTATGGCTACACCTTC. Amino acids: CSVEDRSYGYTF.

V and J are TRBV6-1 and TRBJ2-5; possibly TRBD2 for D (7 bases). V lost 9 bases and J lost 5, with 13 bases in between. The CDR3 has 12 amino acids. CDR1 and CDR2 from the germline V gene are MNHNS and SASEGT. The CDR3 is CASGRGLETQYF. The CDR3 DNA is TGTGCCAGTGGGAGGGGGTTGGAGACCCAGTACTTC.

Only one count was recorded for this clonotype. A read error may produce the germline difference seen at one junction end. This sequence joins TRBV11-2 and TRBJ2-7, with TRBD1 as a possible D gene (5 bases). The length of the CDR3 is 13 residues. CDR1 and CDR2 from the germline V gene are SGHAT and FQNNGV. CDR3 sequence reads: CASSLGQGYGQYF. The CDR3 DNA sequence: TGTGCCAGCAGTCTGGGGCAGGGCTACGGGCAGTACTTC.